A single sample gave rise to the 18 T cell receptor beta chains below, sequenced in a study of cytomegalovirus exposure and HLA in healthy donors. 60 Vbeta and 13 Jbeta primers were used in PCR. TCRdb keeps only in-frame clones here, not all; method: immunoSEQ multiplex PCR. The repertoire holds approximately 150,000 clones, with roughly 83% as singletons. Specimen: PBMCs. Every receptor here comes from a human donor in good health.

This sequence joins TRBV19 and TRBJ1-6; 12 nucleotides line up with TRBD1. The V gene's germline CDR1 is LNHDA and CDR2 SQIVND (reference sequence). Trimming took 5 bases from V and 10 from J; bases not matched to a gene: 15. The CDR3 length is 18 residues. CDR3 residues: CASSGSGTGGAERSPLHF. The CDR3 DNA follows: TGTGCCAGTAGTGGCTCCGGGACAGGGGGCGCCGAGAGGTCACCCCTCCACTTT.

The rearrangement joins TRBV6-1 to TRBJ1-2; D gene uncertain. Between the trimmed V and J ends, which lost 2 bases and 8 bases, there was a span of 15 bases. The germline V gene encodes CDR1 MNHNS and CDR2 SASEGT. This CDR3 comprises 14 residues. In DNA form, the CDR3 reads TGTGCCAGCAGTGAAAGCTTTGGTGGCGGGGGCTACACCTTC. Translation: CASSESFGGGGYTF.

The chain recombines TRBV27 with TRBJ1-3, with a weak D call TRBD1 (5 bases). This CDR3 has 14 amino acids. V was cut by 2 bases and J by 2 bases, with 7 bases left in between. Germline loops: CDR1 MNHEY, CDR2 SMNVEV (reference sequence). The DNA of the CDR3 is TGTGCCAGCAGTTTAGCAGGGACTGGAAACACCATATATTTT. Translation: CASSLAGTGNTIYF.

The J gene is TRBJ2-3, the V gene TRBV5-1; the match to TRBD2 covers 7 bases. V was pared by 1 base and J by 0 bases, with 5 bases of the junction left unmatched. Germline lookup yields CDR1 SGHRS and CDR2 YFSETQ. This CDR3 spans 16 amino acids. CDR3 in amino acids: CASSLSGAVSTDTQYF. In DNA form, the CDR3 reads TGCGCCAGCAGCTTGAGCGGGGCCGTTAGCACAGATACGCAGTATTTT. The whole variable domain, remainder taken from reference TRBV5-1 and TRBJ2-3, is KAGVTQTPRYLIKTRGQQVTLSCSPISGHRSVSWYQQTPGQGLQFLFEYFSETQRNKGNFPGRFSGRQFSNSRSEMNVSTLELGDSALYLCASSLSGAVSTDTQYFGPGTRLTVL.

The chain carries TRBV27 and TRBJ1-2; 7 bases match TRBD1. Germline V gives CDR1 MNHEY, CDR2 SMNVEV (reference sequence). This CDR3 contains 12 residues. V lost 5 bases, J lost 4 bases, and 1 base stayed unmatched. In DNA, the CDR3 is TGTGCCAGCAGTGGGGACAGCTATGGCTACACCTTC. As protein: CASSGDSYGYTF.

Concerning this clone itself: Other nucleotide sequences from this sample produce the same CDR3. The chain joins TRBV4-3 to TRBJ1-4, with D tentatively TRBD1 (5 bases). Trimming left V 1 base short and J 3 bases short, with 21 bases between. Per the germline V gene, CDR1 is LGHNA and CDR2 is YSLEER. This CDR3 is 19 amino acids long. For the CDR3, the DNA is TGCGCCAGCAGCCAAGCTCGGAGGGGCAGGACTGCCCCTAATGAAAAACTGTTTTTT. As protein: CASSQARRGRTAPNEKLFF.

V is TRBV7-9 and J is TRBJ2-7; perhaps TRBD2 as D (5 bases). Trimming removed 6 bases from V and 0 bases from J, with 15 bases in between. The CDR3 is made up of 15 amino acids. Per germline, CDR1 SEHNR and CDR2 FQNEAQ (reference sequence). The CDR3 spells CASSFPGVGSYEQYF. Here the CDR3 DNA reads TGTGCCAGCAGTTTCCCCGGGGTCGGCTCCTACGAGCAGTACTTC.

There are a few counts of this clone. V usage is TRBV19 and J usage is TRBJ2-7; D is perhaps TRBD2 (6 bases). Deletions cut 2 bases from V and 0 bases from J, with 17 bases between. The CDR3 totals 17 residues. Germline V gives CDR1 LNHDA, CDR2 SQIVND (reference sequence). The CDR3 DNA reads as TGTGCCAGTAGTATATCCAGACGCTTGGGGGGCTCCTACGAGCAGTACTTC. This encodes CASSISRRLGGSYEQYF.

The genes are TRBV9 and TRBJ1-2, with 7 bases lining up with TRBD1. Germline V lookup: CDR1 SGDLS, CDR2 YYNGEE. The CDR3 spans 15 residues. With 3 bases clipped from V and 5 bases from J, the junction kept 10 bases outside the gene matches. Written as DNA, the CDR3 is TGTGCCAGCAGCGCGACAGGGACCCCCCCATATGGCTACACCTTC. Translating it yields CASSATGTPPYGYTF.

The table lists this clone with a count of one. The V gene is TRBV15, the J gene TRBJ1-2; TRBD1 is a possible D gene (5 bases). V gave up 1 base and J gave up 3 bases, with 15 bases separating them. The CDR3 length is 16 residues. Germline CDR1 and CDR2: LNHNV and YYDKDF (reference sequence). CDR3 coding DNA: TGTGCCACCAGCAGAGTCACGGCAGGGTCATACTATGGCTACACCTTC. This encodes CATSRVTAGSYYGYTF.

The V gene is TRBV5-6, the J gene TRBJ2-7, with 8 bases aligning to TRBD2. Germline CDR1 is SGHDT and CDR2 is YYEEEE. This CDR3 has 14 residues. V lost 5 bases, J lost 7 bases, and 11 bases stayed unmatched. In DNA, the CDR3 is TGTGCCAGCAGATTAACGGGAGGGCCGAGTGAGCAGTACTTC. Translated: CASRLTGGPSEQYF.

This chain links TRBV6-1 with TRBJ1-5; TRBD1 agrees at 7 bases. V trimming: 6 bases; J trimming: 0 bases; junction bases outside the gene matches: 5. The CDR3 runs to 15 residues. Germline-derived CDR1 and CDR2 are MNHNS and SASEGT. For the CDR3, the DNA is TGTGCCAGCAGACCGGGACAGATTAGCAATCAGCCCCAGCATTTT. The encoded protein is CASRPGQISNQPQHF.

In this sample, this clone turned up once. The V call is TRBV5-1, the J call TRBJ2-3; perhaps TRBD1 as D (6 bases). The V gene lost 2 bases and the J gene lost 4 bases, with 14 bases spanning the gap. Germline CDR1 is SGHRS and CDR2 is YFSETQ. CDR3 size: 15 residues. The CDR3 loop is CASSFSGSGADTQYF. The CDR3 DNA reads as TGCGCCAGCAGCTTCAGCGGTTCAGGGGCAGATACGCAGTATTTT.

This chain links TRBV10-2 with TRBJ2-3, with 9 bases matching TRBD2. This CDR3 has 16 residues. Germline V lookup: CDR1 WSHSY, CDR2 SAAADI. The ends lost 3 bases at V and 0 bases at J; junction bases unmatched: 4. The CDR3 protein is CASSEDSGGSTDTQYF. The CDR3 DNA is TGCGCCAGCAGTGAAGATAGCGGGGGCAGCACAGATACGCAGTATTTT.

This chain uses TRBV5-4 with TRBJ2-1; weak D call: TRBD1 (6 bases). The CDR3 covers 15 residues. Per germline, CDR1 SGHNT and CDR2 YYREEE (reference sequence). V lost 4 bases, J lost 8 bases, and 19 bases lay in between. The CDR3 protein is CASSRNLRGEDEQFF. In DNA form, the CDR3 reads TGTGCCAGCAGCCGTAACCTCAGGGGCGAGGATGAGCAGTTCTTC.

The rearrangement uses TRBV6-4 and TRBJ2-2; 7 nucleotides agree with TRBD1. The V gene end was trimmed by 6 bases and the J gene end by 0 bases; junction bases not matched to a gene: 13. In germline, CDR1 is MRHNA, CDR2 SNTAGT. The CDR3 loop spans 18 amino acids. For the CDR3, the DNA is TGTGCCAGCAGACCCCAGGGGGTTGAATACGCGAACACCGGGGAGCTGTTTTTT. Amino acid sequence: CASRPQGVEYANTGELFF.

On this clone itself: Distinct nucleotide sequences in the sample also encode this CDR3. The rearrangement joins TRBV19 to TRBJ2-7; 9 bases match TRBD1. V lost 3 bases, J lost 1 base, and 1 base stayed unmatched. CDR1 is LNHDA, CDR2 SQIVND, per germline (reference sequence). CDR3 length: 14 residues. The CDR3 sequence is CASSIGTGSYEQYF. DNA of the CDR3: TGTGCCAGTAGTATCGGGACAGGGTCCTACGAGCAGTACTTC.

This chain links TRBV7-9 with TRBJ1-1; D call uncertain. Germline V gene lookup returns CDR1 SEHNR and CDR2 FQNEAQ (reference sequence). The V end was cut by 2 bases, the J end by 1 base, with 23 bases between. The CDR3 extends over 19 amino acids. CDR3 nucleotide sequence: TGTGCCAGCAGCTTAATACTACTCAGAACGACGAAGCAGAACACTGAAGCTTTCTTT. Translation: CASSLILLRTTKQNTEAFF.